This entry features one T cell receptor beta chain sequence. Its antigen is undetermined. Other DNA sequences from this sample encode an identical CDR3 as well. Some clones are missing from TCRdb's copy, which holds only in-frame ones; the method was immunoSEQ multiplex PCR. The table records approximately 1.5 million clones, 95% to 99% of them present only once. This record belongs to a study of shared clonotypes between healthy human individuals. Across the whole study: A couple of women and a few men aged 18 to 49 served as donors. Overall study results and limits: Shared clonotypes across all four donors exceeded non-shared ones in generation probability. Large depth notwithstanding, sorted-subset sequencing proved incomplete by rarefaction.

The CDR3 sequence is 12 residues long. CDR1 SNHLY and CDR2 FYNNEI come from the germline V gene. Trimming pared 1 base from V and 2 bases from J, leaving 3 bases between. This sequence joins TRBV2 and TRBJ2-7; D gene unclear. The sequence came from a man younger than 45 in good health. Sample: naive CD4+ T cells sorted from blood. Documented subset: CD45RA+ positively selected. In DNA, the CDR3 is TGTGCCAGCAGTGAAGGTCCCTACGAGCAGTACTTC. It is translated as CASSEGPYEQYF.